In its sample, the clone carrying this T cell receptor (beta chain) was seen a few times. The antigen is not known. This entry comes from a study of response to subunit inactivated influenza vaccine. V lost 2 bases, J lost 2 bases, and 6 bases stayed unmatched. Per germline, CDR1 SEHNR and CDR2 FQNEAQ (reference sequence). This CDR3 has 16 residues. Overall study results and limits: Authors suggested each seasonal flu vaccination may recruit only limited numbers of new T cells.

TCRdb ran MiXCR on the RT-PCR reads and lists one entry per CDR3 protein. In the table there are about 800,000 distinct CDR3 sequences, about 20% of which are singletons. This receptor was obtained from a man between 45 and 60 years old who received an inactivated influenza vaccine. Sample: PBMCs from blood, taken less than 6 days after vaccination. The V and J genes are TRBV7-9 and TRBJ1-3, with TRBD1 identical over 7 bases. CDR3 in amino acids: CASSLIVGTAGNTIYF. Here the CDR3 DNA reads TGTGCCAGCAGCTTAATAGTTGGGACAGCTGGAAACACCATATATTTT. The complete variable domain, with remaining parts taken from reference TRBV7-9 and TRBJ1-3, reads DTGVSQNPRHKITKRGQNVTFRCDPISEHNRLYWYRQTLGQGPEFLTYFQNEAQLEKSRLLSDRFSAERPKGSFSTLEIQRTEQGDSAMYLCASSLIVGTAGNTIYFGEGSWLTVV.